The rows below give T cell receptor beta chains drawn from one sample of a study of patients and donors after allogeneic stem cell transplantation. A single record per CDR3 protein comes from TCRdb applying MiXCR to the RT-PCR reads. The profile shows approximately 200,000 distinct CDR3 sequences, 13% to 15% of them singletons. Sequenced input: blood, either unsorted or a sorted T cell fraction (not recorded which). These receptors originate from a human donor who was either an allogeneic HSCT recipient or a stem cell or donor lymphocyte infusion donor (not recorded which). It is not recorded whose cells these are; they may come from a transplant donor. The CDR3 runs from the conserved cysteine through the conserved F or W. The D gene is left open where the match is weak. Expanded clones are given a class, and other clones once, few, many or no size at all.

v_gene: TRBV19
j_gene: TRBJ1-2
abundance: NA
d_gene: NA
CDR3nt: TGTGCCAGTAGTCGACAGCGACACTATGGCTACACCTTC
CDR3aa: CASSRQRHYGYTF

v_gene: TRBV29-1
j_gene: TRBJ2-5
abundance: few
d_gene: NA
CDR3nt: TGCAGCAGCCGGGATCCAGAGACCCAGTACTTC
CDR3aa: CSSRDPETQYF

v_gene: TRBV2
j_gene: TRBJ2-1
abundance: NA
d_gene: TRBD2
CDR3nt: TGTGCCACCAATGGACTAGCGGGAGTCTCGGGTAATGAGCAGTTCTTC
CDR3aa: CATNGLAGVSGNEQFF

v_gene: TRBV5-1
j_gene: TRBJ1-6
abundance: many
d_gene: NA
CDR3nt: TGCGCCAGCAGTAGGATGGACCCCGCTAATAATTCACCCCTCCACTTT
CDR3aa: CASSRMDPANNSPLHF

v_gene: TRBV11-2
j_gene: TRBJ2-1
abundance: NA
d_gene: NA
CDR3nt: TGTGCCAGCAGCGACACCGGACCGACCCTTTTCTTC
CDR3aa: CASSDTGPTLFF

v_gene: TRBV13
j_gene: TRBJ2-1
abundance: NA
d_gene: TRBD2
CDR3nt: TGTGCCAGCAGCTTAGTTGCTAGCGGGAGGGGGGATGAGCAGTTCTTC
CDR3aa: CASSLVASGRGDEQFF

v_gene: TRBV19
j_gene: TRBJ1-2
abundance: few
d_gene: NA
CDR3nt: TGTGCCAGTAGTATATGGGACAAAGGGAACTATGGCTACACCTTC
CDR3aa: CASSIWDKGNYGYTF

v_gene: TRBV5-1
j_gene: TRBJ2-7
abundance: medium-sized
d_gene: TRBD2
CDR3nt: TGCGCCAGCAGCCCGGAACCGGGACTAGCGACCAGGGAGCAGTACTTC
CDR3aa: CASSPEPGLATREQYF

v_gene: TRBV7-2
j_gene: TRBJ1-1
abundance: NA
d_gene: NA
CDR3nt: TGTGCCAGCAGCGTAGCTGGAAACAAGGGGAACACTGAAGCTTTCTTT
CDR3aa: CASSVAGNKGNTEAFF

v_gene: TRBV5-1
j_gene: TRBJ2-1
abundance: NA
d_gene: NA
CDR3nt: TGCGCCAGCAGCTCAACCTTCCGTCCGGGCAATGAGCAGTTCTTC
CDR3aa: CASSSTFRPGNEQFF

v_gene: TRBV29-1
j_gene: TRBJ2-5
abundance: NA
d_gene: TRBD1
CDR3nt: TGCAGCGTCGCAACCACAGGGGGGGAGACCCAGTACTTC
CDR3aa: CSVATTGGETQYF

v_gene: TRBV19
j_gene: TRBJ2-2
abundance: few
d_gene: TRBD2
CDR3nt: TGTGCCAGTAGTGGGCTAGCGGGGACGAACACCGGGGAGCTGTTTTTT
CDR3aa: CASSGLAGTNTGELFF

v_gene: TRBV20-1
j_gene: TRBJ1-2
abundance: medium-sized
d_gene: NA
CDR3nt: TGCAGTGCCGATATTTCAGGGTACTATGGCTACACCTTC
CDR3aa: CSADISGYYGYTF

v_gene: TRBV24-1
j_gene: TRBJ2-1
abundance: many
d_gene: TRBD2
CDR3nt: TGTGCCACCAGTGATGGGCTAGCGGGGGGGAATGAGCAGTTCTTC
CDR3aa: CATSDGLAGGNEQFF

v_gene: TRBV3-1
j_gene: TRBJ1-4
abundance: many
d_gene: NA
CDR3nt: TGTGCCAGCAGCCAGATGAAAAAACTGTTTTTT
CDR3aa: CASSQMKKLFF

v_gene: TRBV18
j_gene: TRBJ2-5
abundance: many
d_gene: NA
CDR3nt: TGTGCCAGCTCAACTTTGTCGGAGACCCAGTACTTC
CDR3aa: CASSTLSETQYF

v_gene: TRBV9
j_gene: TRBJ2-7
abundance: many
d_gene: TRBD1
CDR3nt: TGTGCCAGCGGGGACAGCGTCTACGAGCAGTACTTC
CDR3aa: CASGDSVYEQYF

v_gene: TRBV7-9
j_gene: TRBJ1-3
abundance: few
d_gene: NA
CDR3nt: TGTGCCAGCAGCTTAGGGGGCCGCTCTGGAAACACCATATATTTT
CDR3aa: CASSLGGRSGNTIYF

v_gene: TRBV12-3/TRBV12-4
j_gene: TRBJ2-3
abundance: few
d_gene: NA
CDR3nt: TGTGCCAGCAGCCCCCTACGAAGCACAGATACGCAGTATTTT
CDR3aa: CASSPLRSTDTQYF

v_gene: TRBV11-1
j_gene: TRBJ2-1
abundance: few
d_gene: TRBD2
CDR3nt: TGTGCCAGCAGCTTACCCCCCCGATTAGCGGGAGTGGTAAATGAGCAGTTCTTC
CDR3aa: CASSLPPRLAGVVNEQFF

v_gene: TRBV5-1
j_gene: TRBJ2-1
abundance: NA
d_gene: TRBD1
CDR3nt: TGCGCCAGCAGCTCGACAGGGGGACACAGCTCCTACAATGAGCAGTTCTTC
CDR3aa: CASSSTGGHSSYNEQFF

v_gene: TRBV6-1
j_gene: TRBJ2-1
abundance: few
d_gene: TRBD2
CDR3nt: TGTGCCAGCAGGCTAGCGGTCTACAATGAGCAGTTCTTC
CDR3aa: CASRLAVYNEQFF

v_gene: TRBV11-3
j_gene: TRBJ2-7
abundance: NA
d_gene: NA
CDR3nt: TGTGCCAGCAGCTTACGGCACGGCCCCTACGAGCAGTACTTC
CDR3aa: CASSLRHGPYEQYF

v_gene: TRBV20-1
j_gene: TRBJ2-5
abundance: NA
d_gene: NA
CDR3nt: TGCAGTGCTATGACCTCATTTGGGGGCATAGAGACCCAGTACTTC
CDR3aa: CSAMTSFGGIETQYF

v_gene: TRBV18
j_gene: TRBJ1-4
abundance: NA
d_gene: NA
CDR3nt: TGTGCCAGCTCATCATCCGGACGGACTAATGAAAAACTGTTTTTT
CDR3aa: CASSSSGRTNEKLFF